This T cell receptor (beta chain) originates from a study of T cell repertoires in cytomegalovirus infection. For the study at large: Matching HLA type, along with CMV infection, was indicated by public TCR beta signatures. Overall study results and limits: Dominating the ex vivo response were HLA-C-restricted CMV-specific TCR beta clonotypes.

This clonotype showed up just a few times. Its antigen is undetermined. TCRdb redid the calling of the reads with MiXCR, one entry per CDR3 protein. The table includes some 350,000 distinct CDR3 sequences, roughly 34% detected once. The starting material was cultured PBMCs, obtained from culture after CMV antigen stimulation. This TCR derives from a human donor in good health (CMV status not recorded). Some clones in this sample may be carry-over from other donors' samples.

The CDR3 nucleotides read TGTGCCAGCAGTCCCCGGACAGGGCCGCGGACCCAGTACTTC. Its translation: CASSPRTGPRTQYF. V usage is TRBV12-3 or TRBV12-4 and J usage is TRBJ2-5, with TRBD1 matching over 8 bases. V trimming: 5 bases; J trimming: 7 bases; junction bases outside the gene matches: 9. This CDR3 comprises 14 residues.